What follows are 32 T cell receptor beta chains derived from one specimen sequenced in a study of T-cell memory formation after mild COVID-19. TCRdb recomputed calls from the 5' RACE reads with MiXCR, one row per CDR3 protein. Among approximately 490,000 distinct CDR3 sequences listed, around 21% were seen once. The specimen sequenced was PBMCs or a T cell subset sorted from them (not recorded which). The receptor source for this set is an adult woman who had mild COVID-19 (a few samples of this study predate the infection). Cell type and time point are not known.

This clonotype was observed a few times. This chain uses TRBV3-1 with TRBJ1-5, with 7 bases that match TRBD1. CDR3 size: 15 residues. The V and J ends lost 2 bases and 4 bases, in that order; junction bases with no gene match: 5. Germline V gene sequence: CDR1 LGHDT, CDR2 YNNKEL (reference sequence). CDR3 protein: CASSQSQGGNQPQHF. CDR3 nucleotide sequence: TGTGCCAGCAGCCAATCCCAGGGGGGAAATCAGCCCCAGCATTTT. Together with reference TRBV3-1 and TRBJ1-5, the CDR3 gives the full variable domain: DTAVSQTPKYLVTQMGNDKSIKCEQNLGHDTMYWYKQDSKKFLKIMFSYNNKELIINETVPNRFSPKSPDKAHLNLHINSLELGDSAVYFCASSQSQGGNQPQHFGDGTRLSIL.

This clonotype was detected only a few times. J is TRBJ2-7 and V is TRBV5-1; D unclear. Germline CDR1 SGHRS, CDR2 YFSETQ. Trimming pared 6 bases from V and 4 bases from J, leaving 8 bases between. The CDR3 consists of 11 residues. CDR3 sequence (DNA): TGCGCCAGCATGGAAGAGTACGAGCAGTACTTC. Translated, it gives CASMEEYEQYF. Full variable domain (remainder filled in from reference TRBV5-1 and TRBJ2-7): KAGVTQTPRYLIKTRGQQVTLSCSPISGHRSVSWYQQTPGQGLQFLFEYFSETQRNKGNFPGRFSGRQFSNSRSEMNVSTLELGDSALYLCASMEEYEQYFGPGTRLTVT.

The V gene is TRBV28, the J gene TRBJ1-5; TRBD1 is a possible D gene (5 bases). V was pared by 6 bases and J by 0 bases, with 15 bases between. This CDR3 contains 16 residues. Per the germline V gene, CDR1 is MDHEN and CDR2 is SYDVKM. The CDR3 region has the DNA TGTGCCAGCAGGCGACTAGGGGCCCTTAGCAATCAGCCCCAGCATTTT. This gives the protein CASRRLGALSNQPQHF.

The CDR3 coding sequence is TGTGCCAGCAGCGTAGAATGGAATTCACCCCTCCACTTT. Translated: CASSVEWNSPLHF. This chain connects TRBV9 to TRBJ1-6; D remains ambiguous. Per the germline V gene, CDR1 is SGDLS and CDR2 is YYNGEE. V dropped 0 bases and J dropped 7 bases, with 5 bases sitting between them. This CDR3 is 13 amino acids long.

The chain is built from TRBV4-2 and TRBJ1-1, with D perhaps matching TRBD1 (5 bases). This CDR3 comprises 15 residues. V gave up 0 bases and J gave up 0 bases, with 8 bases separating them. Germline-derived CDR1 and CDR2 are LGHNA and YNFKEQ. The CDR3 spells CASSQDSGVNTEAFF. The CDR3 DNA reads as TGTGCCAGCAGCCAAGATTCGGGGGTGAACACTGAAGCTTTCTTT.

J is TRBJ1-6 and V is TRBV20-1; TRBD1 is a possible D gene (5 bases). This CDR3 has 14 amino acids. Trimming removed 6 bases from V and 14 bases from J, with 23 bases in between. Germline V gene data show CDR1 as DFQATT and CDR2 as SNEGSKA (reference sequence). Here the CDR3 DNA reads TGCAGTGCGTCCTTGGGGGGATCCTCTCGATCCCTCCACTTT. Its translation: CSASLGGSSRSLHF.

This clonotype showed up many times. The rearrangement uses TRBV5-5 and TRBJ1-2, with D unclear. Germline V gene lookup returns CDR1 SGHKS and CDR2 YYEKEE (reference sequence). Trimming pared 0 bases from V and 3 bases from J, leaving 12 bases between. The CDR3 runs 15 residues. CDR3 residues: CASSLDPGDHYGYTF. The CDR3 DNA reads as TGTGCCAGCAGCTTGGACCCCGGAGATCACTATGGCTACACCTTC.

This clonotype showed up just a few times. The chain has TRBV20-1 and TRBJ2-7, with 11 bases aligning to TRBD2. Germline CDR1 reads DFQATT; CDR2 reads SNEGSKA (reference sequence). The CDR3 sequence is 16 residues long. The CDR3 DNA follows: TGCAGAAACGGGGGGCGACTAGCGGGGCCAACCTACGAGCAGTACTTC. This sequence encodes CRNGGRLAGPTYEQYF.

There are a few counts of this clonotype. This chain uses TRBV7-3 with TRBJ2-1; 8 bases are a match to TRBD2. The V segment lost 2 bases and the J segment 0 bases; nucleotides outside the gene matches: 9. Germline V gene data show CDR1 as SGHTA and CDR2 as FQGTGA. This CDR3 has 18 amino acids. This CDR3 is CASSLGSGGPSSYNEQFF. CDR3 bases: TGTGCCAGCAGCTTAGGCAGCGGGGGACCTAGCTCCTACAATGAGCAGTTCTTC.

A few counts support this clonotype. The chain employs TRBV6-6 and TRBJ1-6; possible D gene TRBD1, 6 bases. Trimming stripped 5 bases from V and 7 bases from J, with 12 bases between. Germline CDR1 is MNHNY and CDR2 is SVGAGI (reference sequence). This CDR3 has 14 amino acids. The DNA for the CDR3 is TGTGCCAGCAGTCCGGACAGTGCCAATTCACCCCTCCACTTT. It is translated as CASSPDSANSPLHF.

The chain recombines TRBV12-3 or TRBV12-4 with TRBJ1-5, with a possible D match to TRBD1 (5 bases). The germline V and J ends were trimmed by 7 bases and 5 bases, with 12 bases remaining between them. The CDR3 totals 13 residues. The CDR3: CASTPDRDQPQHF. The CDR3 coding sequence is TGTGCCAGCACCCCCGACAGAGATCAGCCCCAGCATTTT.

The table lists this clonotype with many counts. The genes are TRBV2 and TRBJ1-1; weak D call: TRBD1 (5 bases). Germline loops: CDR1 SNHLY, CDR2 FYNNEI. V lost 7 bases to trimming and J lost 1 base, with 16 bases between them. This CDR3 has 15 amino acids. CDR3 sequence: CASTRTRGENTEAFF. Here the CDR3 DNA reads TGTGCCAGCACACGCACACGGGGGGAGAACACTGAAGCTTTCTTT.

This clonotype was recorded many times. The V gene is TRBV29-1, the J gene TRBJ2-1, with D uncertain. Looked up from germline, CDR1 is SQVTM and CDR2 is ANQGSEA. Trimming cost V 3 bases and J 1 base, with 4 bases left between them. The CDR3 is 12 amino acids. Here the CDR3 reads CSVDVSYNEQFF. CDR3 coding DNA: TGCAGCGTTGATGTTTCCTACAATGAGCAGTTCTTC.

Only one count was recorded for this clonotype. This sequence joins TRBV15 and TRBJ2-1; either TRBD1 or TRBD2 may supply D (6 bases each). V lost 1 base and J 5 bases, leaving 9 bases between the germline ends. The germline V gene has CDR1 LNHNV and CDR2 YYDKDF (reference sequence). The CDR3 runs 14 residues. DNA for the CDR3: TGTGCCACCAGCAGAGGGGGGGCCAACAATGAGCAGTTCTTC. Protein product: CATSRGGANNEQFF.

This clonotype has a handful of counts. The chain employs TRBV2 and TRBJ2-5; no clear D. This CDR3 contains 12 residues. The V end was cut by 4 bases, the J end by 4 bases, with 7 bases between. In germline, CDR1 is SNHLY, CDR2 FYNNEI. DNA of the CDR3: TGTGCCAGCAGTGGTATCCGAGAGACCCAGTACTTC. Translating it yields CASSGIRETQYF.

This clonotype was detected only a few times. This rearrangement joins TRBV27 to TRBJ2-3; D unclear. CDR3 length equals 14 residues. The germline V and J ends were trimmed by 5 bases and 0 bases, with 9 bases remaining between them. CDR1 is MNHEY, CDR2 SMNVEV, per germline (reference sequence). DNA for the CDR3: TGTGCCAGCAGTGCTCCTCCCAGCACAGATACGCAGTATTTT. It codes for CASSAPPSTDTQYF.

The chain recombines TRBV5-6 with TRBJ2-5; 11 bases align to TRBD2. Trimming cost V 0 bases and J 10 bases; bases outside gene matches: 8. In germline, CDR1 is SGHDT, CDR2 YYEEEE. CDR3 length: 15 amino acids. This CDR3 is CASSLELAGVPDQYF. CDR3 nucleotide sequence: TGTGCCAGCAGCTTGGAACTAGCGGGGGTCCCTGACCAGTACTTC.

This chain connects TRBV6-2 or TRBV6-3 to TRBJ2-7; 9 bases agree with TRBD2. The CDR3 length is 14 residues. Germline-derived CDR1 and CDR2 are MNHEY and SVGEGT. V dropped 1 base and J dropped 6; count of bases not matched to a gene: 4. The CDR3, as DNA: TGTGCCAGCAGTTACTTAGCGGGGGATTCCGAGCAGTACTTC. This gives the protein CASSYLAGDSEQYF.

In its sample, this clonotype was seen a few times. V gene TRBV4-3 combines with J gene TRBJ2-7; TRBD2 matches 12 bases. V shed 2 bases, J shed 0 bases, and the junction held 11 bases outside the gene matches. Germline loops: CDR1 LGHNA, CDR2 YSLEER. The CDR3 runs 19 residues. CDR3 coding DNA: TGCGCCAGCAGCCAAAGAACCGGGACTAGCGGGCTTTACTCCTACGAGCAGTACTTC. Translation gives CASSQRTGTSGLYSYEQYF.

V gene TRBV7-7 combines with J gene TRBJ2-3; the D is unclear. The CDR3 totals 13 residues. Per the germline V gene, CDR1 is SSHAT and CDR2 is FNYEAQ (reference sequence). The V and J ends lost 5 bases and 2 bases respectively, with 8 bases between them. The CDR3 DNA is TGTGCCAGCAGCCGGACCATCACAGATACGCAGTATTTT. Its translation is CASSRTITDTQYF.

This clonotype was seen a handful of times. The chain employs TRBV6-5 and TRBJ1-1, with 10 bases identical to TRBD1. The CDR3 runs to 15 residues. Trimming took 2 bases from V and 3 from J; bases not matched to a gene: 3. CDR1 MNHEY and CDR2 SVGAGI come from the germline V gene. The CDR3 nucleotides read TGTGCCAGCAGTTACCACGGGACAGGGGACACTGAAGCTTTCTTT. This translates into CASSYHGTGDTEAFF.

This clonotype came up a few times. The genes are TRBV5-1 and TRBJ1-2; no clear D. Looked up from germline, CDR1 is SGHRS and CDR2 is YFSETQ. Trimming left V 4 bases short and J 2 bases short, with 15 bases between. The CDR3 is 15 residues long. CDR3 sequence: CASSPDLSKNYGYTF. The CDR3 bases are TGCGCCAGCAGCCCGGACTTAAGTAAAAACTATGGCTACACCTTC. Full variable domain (outside the CDR3, taken from reference TRBV5-1 and TRBJ1-2): KAGVTQTPRYLIKTRGQQVTLSCSPISGHRSVSWYQQTPGQGLQFLFEYFSETQRNKGNFPGRFSGRQFSNSRSEMNVSTLELGDSALYLCASSPDLSKNYGYTFGSGTRLTVV.

This sequence joins TRBV29-1 and TRBJ1-5; D is undetermined. This CDR3 region has 15 residues. Per germline, CDR1 SQVTM and CDR2 ANQGSEA. V lost 1 base to trimming and J lost 3 bases, with 13 bases between them. The CDR3 is CSVEVPSRANQPQHF. The CDR3 DNA reads as TGCAGCGTTGAAGTACCATCCCGTGCCAATCAGCCCCAGCATTTT.

The V gene is TRBV24-1, the J gene TRBJ2-1, with 13 bases aligning to TRBD2. Germline values: CDR1 KGHDR, CDR2 SFDVKD. V trimming: 3 bases; J trimming: 8 bases; junction bases outside the gene matches: 3. The CDR3 has 15 residues. For the CDR3, the DNA is TGTGCCACCAGTGATCCCGGACTAGCGGGAGATGAGCAGTTCTTC. Its protein is CATSDPGLAGDEQFF.

The rearrangement joins TRBV12-3 or TRBV12-4 to TRBJ2-1, with a weak D call TRBD2 (5 bases). Trimming pared 3 bases from V and 5 bases from J, leaving 20 bases between. The CDR3 covers 17 residues. In DNA, the CDR3 is TGTGCCAGCAGTTTTAGGGTAGTTAGCGCCTATCACAATGAGCAGTTCTTC. Translating it yields CASSFRVVSAYHNEQFF.

The V call is TRBV29-1, the J call TRBJ1-2; the D gene is possibly TRBD1 (5 bases). CDR1 SQVTM and CDR2 ANQGSEA come from the germline V gene. This CDR3 has 12 residues. The V gene lost 7 bases and the J gene lost 7 bases, with 16 bases spanning the gap. The CDR3 DNA reads TGCAGCGCTGGGACCCAAGTGGGTGGCTACACCTTC. As protein: CSAGTQVGGYTF.

In its sample, this clonotype was seen a few times. The V gene is TRBV24-1, the J gene TRBJ2-2; TRBD2 agrees at 7 bases. The CDR3 is 15 amino acids. CDR1 is KGHDR and CDR2 is SFDVKD in the germline V gene. The V segment lost 5 bases and the J segment 5 bases; nucleotides outside the gene matches: 7. As DNA, the CDR3 is TGTGCCACCAGTGTTCGCGCGGGGGTTACCGGGGAGCTGTTTTTT. Its translation is CATSVRAGVTGELFF.

The sample holds a few counts of this clonotype. The V call is TRBV5-1, the J call TRBJ2-1; 13 bases are a match to TRBD2. V gave up 4 bases and J gave up 1 base; unmatched junction bases: 8. The germline V gene has CDR1 SGHRS and CDR2 YFSETQ. The CDR3 runs 18 residues. The DNA of the CDR3 is TGCGCCAGCAGCATAGCCGGGACTAGCGGGACGTCCTACAATGAGCAGTTCTTC. Its translation: CASSIAGTSGTSYNEQFF.

A few counts support this clonotype. The V call is TRBV7-8, the J call TRBJ2-1; the D is unclear. CDR1 is SGHVS, CDR2 FQNEAQ, per germline. The CDR3 runs to 11 residues. V was shortened by 6 bases and J by 7 bases, with 7 bases between the two germline ends. CDR3 protein: CASRLGNEQFF. CDR3 sequence (DNA): TGTGCCAGCAGGTTGGGAAATGAGCAGTTCTTC.

The V call is TRBV20-1, the J call TRBJ2-5; 12 nucleotides match TRBD2. J lost 5 bases, V lost 0 bases, and 10 bases had no gene match. The germline gives CDR1 DFQATT, CDR2 SNEGSKA (reference sequence). The CDR3 has 17 amino acids. This CDR3 reads CSARDPSSGRAWETQYF. DNA for the CDR3: TGCAGTGCTAGAGACCCCTCTAGCGGGAGGGCCTGGGAGACCCAGTACTTC.

The chain couples TRBV12-3 or TRBV12-4 to TRBJ1-2, with 9 bases that match TRBD1. V lost 5 bases and J lost 3; bases outside the gene matches: 4. The CDR3 length is 14 residues. The CDR3 sequence: CASSTGGVYYGYTF. Written as DNA, the CDR3 is TGTGCCAGCAGTACAGGGGGCGTGTACTATGGCTACACCTTC.

The chain combines TRBV6-5 with TRBJ2-1; D not resolved. V was pared by 8 bases and J by 4 bases, with 15 bases between. CDR1 MNHEY and CDR2 SVGAGI come from the germline V gene. This CDR3 is 14 amino acids long. CDR3: CASGPNDGYNEQFF. CDR3 DNA: TGTGCCAGCGGTCCTAACGACGGATACAATGAGCAGTTCTTC.